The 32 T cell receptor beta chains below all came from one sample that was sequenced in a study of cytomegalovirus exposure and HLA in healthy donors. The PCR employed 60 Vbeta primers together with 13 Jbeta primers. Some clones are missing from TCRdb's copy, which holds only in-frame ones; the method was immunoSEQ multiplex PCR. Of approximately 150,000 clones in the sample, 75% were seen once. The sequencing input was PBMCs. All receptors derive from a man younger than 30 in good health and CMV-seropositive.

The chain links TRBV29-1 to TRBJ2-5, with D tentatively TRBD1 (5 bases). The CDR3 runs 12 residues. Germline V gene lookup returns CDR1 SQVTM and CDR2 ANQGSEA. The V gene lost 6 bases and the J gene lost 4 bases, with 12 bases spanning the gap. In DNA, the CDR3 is TGCAGCGTGCAGACAGTAAGAGAGACCCAGTACTTC. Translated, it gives CSVQTVRETQYF. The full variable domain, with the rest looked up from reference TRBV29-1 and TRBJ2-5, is SAVISQKPSRDICQRGTSLTIQCQVDSQVTMMFWYRQQPGQSLTLIATANQGSEATYESGFVIDKFPISRPNLTFSTLTVSNMSPEDSSIYLCSVQTVRETQYFGPGTRLLVL.

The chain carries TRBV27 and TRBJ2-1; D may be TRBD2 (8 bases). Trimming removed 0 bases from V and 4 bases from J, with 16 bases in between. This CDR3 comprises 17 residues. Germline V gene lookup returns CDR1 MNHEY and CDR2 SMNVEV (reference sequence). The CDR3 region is CASSLSTREGAYNEQFF. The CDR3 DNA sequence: TGTGCCAGCAGTTTATCTACCCGGGAGGGGGCGTACAATGAGCAGTTCTTC.

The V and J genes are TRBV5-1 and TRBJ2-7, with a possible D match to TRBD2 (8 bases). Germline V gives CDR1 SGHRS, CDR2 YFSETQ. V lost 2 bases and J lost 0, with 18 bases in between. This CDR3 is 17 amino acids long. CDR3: CASSFAGGQTYSYEQYF. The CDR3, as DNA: TGCGCCAGCAGCTTTGCGGGGGGACAGACGTACTCCTACGAGCAGTACTTC.

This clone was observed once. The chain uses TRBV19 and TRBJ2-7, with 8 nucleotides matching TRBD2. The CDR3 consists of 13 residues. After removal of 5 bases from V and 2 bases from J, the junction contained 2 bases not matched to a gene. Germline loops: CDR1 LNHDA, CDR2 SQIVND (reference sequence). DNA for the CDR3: TGTGCCAGTAGTGGAGCGGGGGCCTACGAGCAGTACTTC. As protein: CASSGAGAYEQYF.

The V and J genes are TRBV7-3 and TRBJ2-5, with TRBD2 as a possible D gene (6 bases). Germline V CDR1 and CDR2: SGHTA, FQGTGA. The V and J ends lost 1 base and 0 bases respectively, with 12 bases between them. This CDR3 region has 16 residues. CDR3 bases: TGTGCCAGCAGCTTAATGGGGACTCTTTACCAAGAGACCCAGTACTTC. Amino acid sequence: CASSLMGTLYQETQYF.

The CDR3 protein is CASSPTSVQETQYF. The CDR3 DNA reads TGTGCCAGCTCACCGACTAGCGTCCAAGAGACCCAGTACTTC. V is TRBV18 and J is TRBJ2-5; 8 bases are shared with TRBD2. J was trimmed by 1 base and V by 3 bases; bases with no gene match: 1. The CDR3 is 14 amino acids. CDR1 and CDR2 from the germline V gene are KGHSH and LQKENI.

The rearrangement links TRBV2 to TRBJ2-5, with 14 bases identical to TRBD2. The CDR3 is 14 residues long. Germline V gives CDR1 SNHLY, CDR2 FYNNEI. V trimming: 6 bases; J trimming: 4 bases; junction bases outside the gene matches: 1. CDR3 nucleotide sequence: TGTGCCAGCAGCGGGACTAGCGGGAGAGAGACCCAGTACTTC. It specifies CASSGTSGRETQYF.

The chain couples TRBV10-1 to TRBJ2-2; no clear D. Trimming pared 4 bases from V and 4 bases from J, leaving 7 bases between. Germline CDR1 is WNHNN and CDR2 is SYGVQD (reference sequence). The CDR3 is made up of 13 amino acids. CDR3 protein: CASSVRPTGELFF. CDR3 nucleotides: TGCGCCAGCAGTGTCAGGCCCACCGGGGAGCTGTTTTTT.

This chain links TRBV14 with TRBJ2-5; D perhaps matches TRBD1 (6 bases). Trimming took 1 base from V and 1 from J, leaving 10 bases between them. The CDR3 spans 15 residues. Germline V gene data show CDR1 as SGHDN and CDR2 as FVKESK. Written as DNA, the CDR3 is TGTGCCAGCAGCCAAGGGTGGACAGCCCAAGAGACCCAGTACTTC. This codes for CASSQGWTAQETQYF.

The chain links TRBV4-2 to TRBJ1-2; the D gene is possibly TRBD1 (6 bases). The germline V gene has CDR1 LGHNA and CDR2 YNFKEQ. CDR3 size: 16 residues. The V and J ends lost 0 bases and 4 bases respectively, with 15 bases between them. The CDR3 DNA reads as TGTGCCAGCAGCCAAGATAGGGGGAGGGAAAGCTATGGCTACACCTTC. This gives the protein CASSQDRGRESYGYTF.

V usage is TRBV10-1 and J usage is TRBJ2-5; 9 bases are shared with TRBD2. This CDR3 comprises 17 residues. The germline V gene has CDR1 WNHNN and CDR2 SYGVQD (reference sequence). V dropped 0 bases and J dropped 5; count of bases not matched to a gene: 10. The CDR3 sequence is CASSESTAGGPRETQYF. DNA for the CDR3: TGCGCCAGCAGTGAGTCGACGGCGGGAGGGCCGAGGGAGACCCAGTACTTC.

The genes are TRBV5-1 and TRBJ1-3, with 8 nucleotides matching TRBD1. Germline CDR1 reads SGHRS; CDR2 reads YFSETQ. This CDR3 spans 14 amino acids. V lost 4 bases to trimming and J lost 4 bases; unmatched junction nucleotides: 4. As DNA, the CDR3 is TGCGCCAGCAGCCTCGGACAGGGCGGAAACACCATATATTTT. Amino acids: CASSLGQGGNTIYF.

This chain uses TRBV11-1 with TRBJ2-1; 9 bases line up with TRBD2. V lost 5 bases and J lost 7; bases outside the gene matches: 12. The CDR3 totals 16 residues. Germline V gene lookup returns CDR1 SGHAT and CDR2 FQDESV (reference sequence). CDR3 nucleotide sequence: TGTGCCAGCAGCGTTCTAGCGGGGAGAATTGAAAATGAGCAGTTCTTC. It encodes CASSVLAGRIENEQFF.

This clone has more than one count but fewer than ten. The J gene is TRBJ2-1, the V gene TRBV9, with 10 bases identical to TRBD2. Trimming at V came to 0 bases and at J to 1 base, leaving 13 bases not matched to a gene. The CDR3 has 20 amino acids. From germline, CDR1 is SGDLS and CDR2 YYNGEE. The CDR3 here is CASSVGSGTSDDSSYNEQFF. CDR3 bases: TGTGCCAGCAGCGTAGGATCAGGGACTAGCGACGACTCGTCCTACAATGAGCAGTTCTTC.

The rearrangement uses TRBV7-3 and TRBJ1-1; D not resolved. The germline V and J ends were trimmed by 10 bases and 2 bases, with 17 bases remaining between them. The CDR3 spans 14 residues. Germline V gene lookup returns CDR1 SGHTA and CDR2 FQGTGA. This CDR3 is CAITNLPSNTEAFF. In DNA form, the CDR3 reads TGTGCCATTACGAACTTGCCCTCAAACACTGAAGCTTTCTTT.

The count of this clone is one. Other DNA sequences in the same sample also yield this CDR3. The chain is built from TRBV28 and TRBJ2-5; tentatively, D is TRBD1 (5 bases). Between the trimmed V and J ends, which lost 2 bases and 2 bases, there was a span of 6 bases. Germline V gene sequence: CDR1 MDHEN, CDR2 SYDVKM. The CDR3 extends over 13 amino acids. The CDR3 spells CASSLRGQETQYF. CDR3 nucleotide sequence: TGTGCCAGCAGTTTAAGGGGACAAGAGACCCAGTACTTC.

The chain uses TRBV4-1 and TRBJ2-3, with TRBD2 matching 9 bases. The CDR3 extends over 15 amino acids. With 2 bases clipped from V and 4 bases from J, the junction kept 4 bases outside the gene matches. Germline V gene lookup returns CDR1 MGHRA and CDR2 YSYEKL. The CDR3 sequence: CASSQSGGRADTQYF. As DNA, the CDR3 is TGCGCCAGCAGCCAATCGGGCGGGAGGGCAGATACGCAGTATTTT.

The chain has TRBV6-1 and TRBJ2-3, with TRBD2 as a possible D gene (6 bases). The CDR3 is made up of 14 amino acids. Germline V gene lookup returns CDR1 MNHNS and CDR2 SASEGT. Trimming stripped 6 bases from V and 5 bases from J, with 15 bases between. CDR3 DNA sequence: TGTGCCAGCAGCCCACGGAGGGTAGGAGATACGCAGTATTTT. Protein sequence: CASSPRRVGDTQYF.

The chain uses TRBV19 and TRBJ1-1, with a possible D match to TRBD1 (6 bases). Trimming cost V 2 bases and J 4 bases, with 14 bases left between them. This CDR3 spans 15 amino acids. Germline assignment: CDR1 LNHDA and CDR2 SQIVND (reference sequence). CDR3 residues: CASSIRGTTGTEAFF. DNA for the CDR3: TGTGCCAGTAGTATAAGGGGGACGACGGGCACTGAAGCTTTCTTT.

CDR3 amino acids: CAWGPGTYEQYF. The CDR3 DNA reads as TGTGCCTGGGGCCCGGGAACCTACGAGCAGTACTTC. The chain joins TRBV30 to TRBJ2-5; D possibly corresponds to TRBD2 (5 bases). The J call may be in error: the DNA end matches TRBJ2-7 better. CDR1 is GTSNPN, CDR2 SVGIG, per germline (reference sequence). This CDR3 is 12 amino acids long.

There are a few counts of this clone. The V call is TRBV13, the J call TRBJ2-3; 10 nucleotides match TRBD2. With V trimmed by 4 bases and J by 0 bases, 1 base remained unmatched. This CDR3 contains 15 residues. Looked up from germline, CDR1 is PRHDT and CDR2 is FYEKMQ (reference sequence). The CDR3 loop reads CASSSTSGSTDTQYF. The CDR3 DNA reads TGTGCCAGCAGCTCGACTAGCGGGAGCACAGATACGCAGTATTTT.

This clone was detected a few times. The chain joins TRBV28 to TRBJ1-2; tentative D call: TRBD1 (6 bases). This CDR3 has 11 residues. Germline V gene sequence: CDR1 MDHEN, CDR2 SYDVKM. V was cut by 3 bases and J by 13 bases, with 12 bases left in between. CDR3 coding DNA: TGTGCCAGCAGTTTCCCGGACAGCCTCACCTTC. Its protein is CASSFPDSLTF.

The CDR3 DNA sequence: TGCGCCAGCACACTTAGCGGGCCCTCCCAAGGGCAAGAGACCCAGTACTTC. As protein: CASTLSGPSQGQETQYF. The rearrangement uses TRBV23-1 and TRBJ2-5, with 7 nucleotides matching TRBD2. TRBV23-1 is an open reading frame whose function is uncertain. CDR3 length: 17 residues. V trimming: 7 bases; J trimming: 2 bases; junction bases outside the gene matches: 16.

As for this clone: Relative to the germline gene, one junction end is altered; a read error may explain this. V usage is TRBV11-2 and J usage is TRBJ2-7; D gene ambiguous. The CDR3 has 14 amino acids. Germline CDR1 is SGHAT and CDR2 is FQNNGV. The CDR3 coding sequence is TGTGCCAGCAGCCTAGAGAGAGTCACCCACGAGCAGTACTTC. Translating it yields CASSLERVTHEQYF. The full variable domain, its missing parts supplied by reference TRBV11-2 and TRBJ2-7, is EAGVAQSPRYKIIEKRQSVAFWCNPISGHATLYWYQQILGQGPKLLIQFQNNGVVDDSQLPKDRFSAERLKGVDSTLKIQPAKLEDSAVYLCASSLERVTHEQYFGPGTRLTVT.

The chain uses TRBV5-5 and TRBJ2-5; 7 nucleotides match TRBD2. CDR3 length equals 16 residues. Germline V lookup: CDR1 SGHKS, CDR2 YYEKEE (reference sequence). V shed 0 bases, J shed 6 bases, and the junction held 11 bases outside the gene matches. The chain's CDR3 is CASSLGPAGVGKTQYF. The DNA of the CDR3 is TGTGCCAGCAGCTTGGGGCCTGCGGGGGTAGGGAAGACCCAGTACTTC.

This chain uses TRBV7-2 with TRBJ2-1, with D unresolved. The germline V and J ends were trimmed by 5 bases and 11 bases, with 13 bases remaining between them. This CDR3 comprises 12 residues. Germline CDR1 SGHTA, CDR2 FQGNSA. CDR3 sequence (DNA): TGTGCCAGCAGCCCCACCAGATCCCAGCAGTTCTTC. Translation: CASSPTRSQQFF.

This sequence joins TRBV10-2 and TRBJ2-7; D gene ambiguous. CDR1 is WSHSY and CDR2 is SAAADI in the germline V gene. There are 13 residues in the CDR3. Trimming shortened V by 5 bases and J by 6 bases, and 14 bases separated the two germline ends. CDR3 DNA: TGCGCCAGCAGTCAATGGTCGTCTACCGAGCAGTACTTC. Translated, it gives CASSQWSSTEQYF.

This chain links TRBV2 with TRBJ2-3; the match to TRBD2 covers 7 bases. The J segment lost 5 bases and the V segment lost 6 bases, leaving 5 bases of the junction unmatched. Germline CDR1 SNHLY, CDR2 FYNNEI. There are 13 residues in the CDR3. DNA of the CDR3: TGTGCCAGCAGGCGGGAGTATGGAGATACGCAGTATTTT. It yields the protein CASRREYGDTQYF.

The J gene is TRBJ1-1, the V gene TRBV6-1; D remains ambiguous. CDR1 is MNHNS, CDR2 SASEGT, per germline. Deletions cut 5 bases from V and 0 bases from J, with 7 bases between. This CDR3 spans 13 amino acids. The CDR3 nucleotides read TGTGCCAGCAGTCAAACGGTGAACACTGAAGCTTTCTTT. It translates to CASSQTVNTEAFF.

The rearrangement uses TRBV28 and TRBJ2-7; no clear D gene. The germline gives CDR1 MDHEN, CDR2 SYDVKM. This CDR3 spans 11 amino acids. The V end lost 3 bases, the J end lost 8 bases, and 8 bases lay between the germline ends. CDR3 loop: CASSFLSQQYF. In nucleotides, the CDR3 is TGTGCCAGCAGTTTTCTGAGTCAGCAGTACTTC.

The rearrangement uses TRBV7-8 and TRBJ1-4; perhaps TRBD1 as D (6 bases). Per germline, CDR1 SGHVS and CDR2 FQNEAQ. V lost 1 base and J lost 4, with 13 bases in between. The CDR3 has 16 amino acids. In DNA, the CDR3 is TGTGCCAGCAGCTTAGGGGGGGGCCTGCTTAATGAAAAACTGTTTTTT. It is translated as CASSLGGGLLNEKLFF. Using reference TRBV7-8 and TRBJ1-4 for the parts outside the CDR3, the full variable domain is GAGVSQSPRYKVAKRGQDVALRCDPISGHVSLFWYQQALGQGPEFLTYFQNEAQLDKSGLPSDRFFAERPEGSVSTLKIQRTQQEDSAVYLCASSLGGGLLNEKLFFGSGTQLSVL.

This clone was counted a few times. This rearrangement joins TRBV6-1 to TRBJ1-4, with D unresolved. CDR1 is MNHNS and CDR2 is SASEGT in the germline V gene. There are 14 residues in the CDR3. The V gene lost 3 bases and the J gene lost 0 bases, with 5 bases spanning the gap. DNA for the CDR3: TGTGCCAGCAGTGATCGGGCAACTAATGAAAAACTGTTTTTT. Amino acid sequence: CASSDRATNEKLFF.